These 22 T cell receptor beta chains were sequenced from one sample in a study of T cell repertoires in cytomegalovirus infection. MiXCR, run by TCRdb on the reads, gives a single entry per CDR3 protein. This table holds just under 550,000 distinct CDR3 sequences, about 25% found once. Sequenced: PBMCs. The receptors originated from a human donor in good health (CMV status not recorded). Some clones in this sample may be carry-over from other donors' samples.

This clonotype was recorded at least ten times. V gene TRBV7-2 combines with J gene TRBJ1-3; D is uncertain. V was clipped by 1 base and J by 10 bases, with 11 bases between them. This CDR3 comprises 13 residues. Germline-derived CDR1 and CDR2 are SGHTA and FQGNSA. In DNA, the CDR3 is TGTGCCAGCAGCTTAGGGACGGAAGTGACCATATATTTT. Translating it yields CASSLGTEVTIYF.

This clonotype was recorded at least ten times. This CDR3 is CASSSRGGASGRFNEQFF. Here the CDR3 DNA reads TGTGCCAGCAGCTCCCGGGGGGGGGCTAGCGGGAGGTTTAATGAGCAGTTCTTC. This chain uses TRBV7-2 with TRBJ2-1; TRBD2 matches 11 bases. The CDR3 contains 18 residues. V was pared by 4 bases and J by 7 bases, with 15 bases of the junction left unmatched. Germline V gene data show CDR1 as SGHTA and CDR2 as FQGNSA.

This clonotype was found a few times. The rearrangement joins TRBV6-2 or TRBV6-3 to TRBJ2-3; 11 bases match TRBD2. In germline, CDR1 is MNHEY, CDR2 SVGEGT. Germline trimming cut 6 bases from V and 2 bases from J; bases unmatched to any gene: 7. The CDR3 consists of 16 residues. The CDR3 DNA follows: TGTGCCAGCAGCGGGACTAGCGGACTGATCACAGATACGCAGTATTTT. Its protein product is CASSGTSGLITDTQYF.

The chain couples TRBV6-5 to TRBJ2-5, with 9 nucleotides matching TRBD1. Germline loops: CDR1 MNHEY, CDR2 SVGAGI. This CDR3 spans 13 amino acids. Trimming at V came to 4 bases and at J to 11 bases, leaving 8 bases not matched to a gene. DNA for the CDR3: TGTGCCAGCAGTTTCCAGGGACAGGGTTATCAGTACTTC. It specifies CASSFQGQGYQYF.

This clonotype was found a few times. The chain combines TRBV7-2 with TRBJ2-2; D perhaps matches TRBD2 (5 bases). Trimming left V 2 bases short and J 10 bases short, with 8 bases between. Looked up from germline, CDR1 is SGHTA and CDR2 is FQGNSA. The CDR3 sequence is 12 residues long. CDR3 sequence (DNA): TGTGCCAGCAGCTTACTGGAGGTGGAGCTGTTTTTT. This translates into CASSLLEVELFF.

V and J are TRBV28 and TRBJ2-1; no clear D gene. The ends were cut back, 5 bases at V and 12 bases at J, with 14 bases in the middle. In germline, CDR1 is MDHEN, CDR2 SYDVKM. The CDR3 has 12 amino acids. The CDR3 here is CASSDSHSPQFF. The DNA of the CDR3 is TGTGCCAGCAGTGACTCCCACAGTCCGCAGTTCTTC.

The rearrangement uses TRBV7-3 and TRBJ2-3; 10 bases are shared with TRBD2. J was trimmed by 8 bases and V by 8 bases; bases with no gene match: 10. The CDR3 spans 14 residues. The germline V gene has CDR1 SGHTA and CDR2 FQGTGA. CDR3 sequence (DNA): TGTGCCAGCTCAAGTCTAGCGGGAGACGGTACGCAGTATTTT. Translation gives CASSSLAGDGTQYF.

This clonotype was seen more than once but under ten times. The rearrangement links TRBV7-9 to TRBJ2-7; 11 positions agree with TRBD2. Germline-derived CDR1 and CDR2 are SEHNR and FQNEAQ (reference sequence). V lost 5 bases and J lost 3; bases outside the gene matches: 3. There are 14 residues in the CDR3. The CDR3 sequence: CASSGTSGNYEQYF. CDR3 nucleotide sequence: TGTGCCAGCAGCGGGACTAGCGGAAACTACGAGCAGTACTTC.

This clonotype was observed a handful of times. The CDR3 region has the DNA TGTGCCAGCAGTTTTAGGGACCCTGTCACCGGGGAGCTGTTTTTT. Translated, it gives CASSFRDPVTGELFF. J is TRBJ2-2 and V is TRBV27; D assignment may be TRBD1 or TRBD2 (5 bases each). This CDR3 has 15 amino acids. Per the germline V gene, CDR1 is MNHEY and CDR2 is SMNVEV (reference sequence). Between the trimmed V and J ends, which lost 3 bases and 4 bases, there was a span of 12 bases.

This clonotype has only a few counts. The rearrangement joins TRBV11-2 to TRBJ2-1; 7 bases fit TRBD2. With 3 bases clipped from V and 2 bases from J, the junction kept 1 base outside the gene matches. This CDR3 spans 14 amino acids. Per germline, CDR1 SGHAT and CDR2 FQNNGV. The CDR3: CASSLGTTYNEQFF. The CDR3 DNA sequence: TGTGCCAGCAGCTTGGGGACTACCTACAATGAGCAGTTCTTC.

This clonotype was picked up a small number of times. CDR3 nucleotides: TGTGCCAGCAGCTTACCGAGGGGGGTTCATGGGCAGTACGTC. Its protein product is CASSLPRGVHGQYV. The rearrangement uses TRBV11-3 and TRBJ2-7; D is perhaps TRBD1 or TRBD2 (6 bases each). The CDR3 totals 14 residues. From germline, CDR1 is SGHNT and CDR2 YENEEA. The ends were cut back, 2 bases at V and 9 bases at J, with 17 bases in the middle.

This clonotype has a handful of counts. The chain links TRBV14 to TRBJ2-3; no clear D gene. Germline values: CDR1 SGHDN, CDR2 FVKESK. V lost 4 bases and J lost 0, with 11 bases in between. This CDR3 spans 15 amino acids. In DNA, the CDR3 is TGTGCCAGCAGCCGCTCCACCGACAGCACAGATACGCAGTATTTT. It translates to CASSRSTDSTDTQYF. Full variable domain (missing parts from reference TRBV14 and TRBJ2-3): EAGVTQFPSHSVIEKGQTVTLRCDPISGHDNLYWYRRVMGKEIKFLLHFVKESKQDESGMPNNRFLAERTGGTYSTLKVQPAELEDSGVYFCASSRSTDSTDTQYFGPGTRLTVL.

At least ten counts were recorded for this clonotype. This chain uses TRBV7-2 with TRBJ2-3; 11 nucleotides align to TRBD2. The germline gives CDR1 SGHTA, CDR2 FQGNSA. Trimming removed 0 bases from V and 4 bases from J; junction bases left unmatched: 6. The CDR3 totals 17 residues. The CDR3 sequence: CASSLAGTSGSPDTQYF. The DNA for the CDR3 is TGTGCCAGCAGCTTAGCAGGTACTAGCGGGAGTCCAGATACGCAGTATTTT.

The sample holds many counts of this clonotype. The gene calls are TRBV7-9 and TRBJ2-7; perhaps TRBD2 as D (6 bases). CDR3 length: 14 residues. V lost 4 bases to trimming and J lost 2 bases, with 12 bases between them. Germline assignment: CDR1 SEHNR and CDR2 FQNEAQ (reference sequence). CDR3 bases: TGTGCCAGCAGCTCGGATCTAGCGCCCTACGAGCAGTACTTC. The encoded protein is CASSSDLAPYEQYF.

The rearrangement joins TRBV4-2 to TRBJ2-1; TRBD2 agrees at 15 bases. There are 16 residues in the CDR3. V shed 0 bases, J shed 9 bases, and the junction held 3 bases outside the gene matches. The germline V gene encodes CDR1 LGHNA and CDR2 YNFKEQ. The CDR3 bases are TGTGCCAGCAGCCAAGATCGGACTAGCGGGAGGGCTGAGCAGTTCTTC. Translation: CASSQDRTSGRAEQFF.

The chain carries TRBV11-2 and TRBJ1-1; a weak D match, TRBD1 (6 bases). Germline assignment: CDR1 SGHAT and CDR2 FQNNGV. Trimming shortened V by 3 bases and J by 4 bases, and 12 bases separated the two germline ends. The CDR3 length is 14 residues. The CDR3: CASSFVGGGTEAFF. For the CDR3, the DNA is TGTGCCAGCAGCTTTGTGGGGGGCGGCACTGAAGCTTTCTTT.

This clonotype occurred a few times. The chain recombines TRBV29-1 with TRBJ2-7, with 8 bases lining up with TRBD2. V shed 4 bases, J shed 2 bases, and the junction held 7 bases outside the gene matches. The CDR3 loop spans 14 amino acids. Germline loops: CDR1 SQVTM, CDR2 ANQGSEA. CDR3 loop: CSVGLARGPYEQYF. CDR3 DNA sequence: TGCAGCGTTGGACTAGCGCGGGGCCCCTACGAGCAGTACTTC.

This clonotype showed up just a few times. The chain joins TRBV6-2 or TRBV6-3 to TRBJ2-3; 8 bases line up with TRBD1. The J segment lost 4 bases and the V segment lost 4 bases, leaving 4 bases of the junction unmatched. The CDR3 extends over 14 amino acids. Germline V gene data show CDR1 as MNHEY and CDR2 as SVGEGT. The CDR3 sequence: CASSSRQGPDTQYF. The CDR3, as DNA: TGTGCCAGCAGTTCCCGACAGGGGCCAGATACGCAGTATTTT.

The V gene is TRBV10-2, the J gene TRBJ2-3; TRBD2 matches 14 bases. CDR1 and CDR2 from the germline V gene are WSHSY and SAAADI. The CDR3 is 17 residues long. J was trimmed by 2 bases and V by 9 bases; bases with no gene match: 10. The CDR3 DNA sequence: TGCGCCAGTACGGGACTAGCGGGAGCACCTCCCACAGATACGCAGTATTTT. Encoded protein: CASTGLAGAPPTDTQYF.

This clonotype was seen only a few times. The CDR3 coding sequence is TGTGCCAGCAGCCGAGGTGGAAAAACCTACGAGCAGTACTTC. Translation: CASSRGGKTYEQYF. This chain joins TRBV7-8 and TRBJ2-7; D is uncertain. The germline V gene encodes CDR1 SGHVS and CDR2 FQNEAQ. V lost 5 bases and J lost 2, with 13 bases in between. The CDR3 consists of 14 residues.

This clonotype was seen at least ten times. V and J are TRBV7-8 and TRBJ1-1; D possibly corresponds to TRBD1 (5 bases). Germline V gene sequence: CDR1 SGHVS, CDR2 FQNEAQ. V lost 5 bases and J 4 bases, leaving 23 bases between the germline ends. The CDR3 is made up of 17 amino acids. The CDR3 here is CASSPGGGGFRATEAFF. DNA of the CDR3: TGTGCCAGCAGCCCTGGTGGAGGCGGGTTCAGGGCCACTGAAGCTTTCTTT.

This clonotype showed up many times. V usage is TRBV7-2 and J usage is TRBJ2-1, with 12 bases identical to TRBD2. CDR1 and CDR2 from the germline V gene are SGHTA and FQGNSA. V dropped 6 bases and J dropped 1; count of bases not matched to a gene: 13. There are 19 residues in the CDR3. CDR3 sequence: CASSQINSGLAGSYNEQFF. For the CDR3, the DNA is TGTGCCAGCAGTCAGATCAATTCCGGACTAGCGGGATCCTACAATGAGCAGTTCTTC.